This T cell receptor (beta chain) was recovered during a study of molecular identifiers for immune sequencing clone quantification. Study summary: In replicates, the authors split RNA from around 20,000 or 100,000 naive CD8 cells five ways and sequenced four.

The naive CD8 libraries originated from between roughly 20,000 and 1,100,000 sorted cells and drew on 10%, 30% or 50% RNA. Sorting captured naive CD8 T cells as CD8+CD4-CCR7+CD45RA+. TCRdb reanalysed the PCR reads using MiXCR and keeps one entry per CDR3 protein. Among around 100,000 distinct CDR3 sequences listed, about 35% were seen once. This clonotype was recorded once. The sequenced sample consisted of naive CD8+ T cells from blood, with Jurkat cell RNA spiked in. Noted subset: FACS-sorted CD8+CD4-CCR7+CD45RA+ naive T cells. This sequence was found in a human donor in good health. Some libraries in this study had Jurkat cell RNA spiked in.

The chain's CDR3 is CASSPLLADTQYF. CDR3 in DNA: TGTGCCAGCAGCCCCCTCTTAGCTGATACGCAGTATTTT. The rearrangement links TRBV7-9 to TRBJ2-3; D not certain. Trimming cost V 5 bases and J 6 bases, with 12 bases left between them. In germline, CDR1 is SEHNR, CDR2 FQNEAQ (reference sequence). This CDR3 has 13 residues.